The entry below gives a single T cell receptor beta chain sequence along with its context. Profiled with immunoSEQ multiplex PCR; TCRdb holds only in-frame clones, not every one. Of about 89,000 clones listed, 90% to 95% were seen once; the top ten hold around 0.86%. This entry is derived from a study of T cell changes during pregnancy in multiple sclerosis. CDR1 MNHNS and CDR2 SASEGT come from the germline V gene. The CDR3 has 15 amino acids. The V end was cut by 1 base, the J end by 0 bases, with 9 bases between. This receptor was obtained from a female donor with multiple sclerosis, enrolled in a pregnancy study. The material was peripheral blood, obtained in the third trimester of pregnancy. The genes are TRBV6-1 and TRBJ1-2; D might be TRBD1 (5 bases). CDR3: CASSEGVRANYGYTF. The CDR3 DNA follows: TGTGCCAGCAGTGAAGGGGTCAGGGCTAACTATGGCTACACCTTC.